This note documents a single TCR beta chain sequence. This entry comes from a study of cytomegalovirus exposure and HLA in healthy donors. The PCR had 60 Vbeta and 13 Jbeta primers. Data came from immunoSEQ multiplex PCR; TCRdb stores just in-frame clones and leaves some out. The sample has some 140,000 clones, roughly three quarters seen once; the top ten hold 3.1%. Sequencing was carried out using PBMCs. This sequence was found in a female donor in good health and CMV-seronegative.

The CDR3 DNA sequence: TGCGCCAGCAGTGACTTGCGCTCAGATACGCAGTATTTT. Translating gives CASSDLRSDTQYF. The rearrangement links TRBV10-1 to TRBJ2-3, with D unresolved. The CDR3 contains 13 residues. Germline loops: CDR1 WNHNN, CDR2 SYGVQD (reference sequence). V was cut by 3 bases and J by 4 bases, with 8 bases left in between.